This passage covers 5 T cell receptor beta chains from one sample sequenced in a study of tumor-infiltrating lymphocytes in oesophageal squamous cell carcinoma. TCRdb processed the PCR reads anew with MiXCR; each CDR3 protein has one entry. Of about 23,000 distinct CDR3 sequences in the sample, 38% were seen once. The sequenced sample consisted of esophageal tumor tissue. All receptors come from a male donor with esophageal squamous cell carcinoma.

The chain is built from TRBV15 and TRBJ1-1, with D possibly matching TRBD1 (5 bases). The CDR3 extends over 14 amino acids. V lost 0 bases and J lost 1, with 6 bases in between. Per the germline V gene, CDR1 is LNHNV and CDR2 is YYDKDF (reference sequence). For the CDR3, the DNA is TGTGCCACCAGCAGAGACAGGGCGAACACTGAAGCTTTCTTT. It is translated as CATSRDRANTEAFF.

The rearrangement links TRBV7-3 to TRBJ2-4; 10 nucleotides agree with TRBD1. Germline CDR1 is SGHTA and CDR2 is FQGTGA. The length of the CDR3 is 21 residues. With V trimmed by 7 bases and J by 1 base, 22 bases remained unmatched. The CDR3 reads CASTIRRDRDRGSSAKNIQYF. In DNA form, the CDR3 reads TGTGCCAGCACCATCCGAAGGGACCGGGACAGGGGATCTTCGGCCAAAAACATTCAGTACTTC.

This clonotype was seen only a few times. V is TRBV5-4 and J is TRBJ1-5; TRBD1 might be the D (6 bases). V lost 3 bases to trimming and J lost 5 bases, with 9 bases between them. The CDR3 totals 13 residues. Per germline, CDR1 SGHNT and CDR2 YYREEE (reference sequence). Here the CDR3 reads CASSWGPDQPQHF. The CDR3 coding sequence is TGTGCCAGCAGCTGGGGGCCCGATCAGCCCCAGCATTTT. The variable domain in full, completed from reference TRBV5-4 and TRBJ1-5, reads ETGVTQSPTHLIKTRGQQVTLRCSSQSGHNTVSWYQQALGQGPQFIFQYYREEENGRGNFPPRFSGLQFPNYSSELNVNALELDDSALYLCASSWGPDQPQHFGDGTRLSIL.

This sequence joins TRBV7-9 and TRBJ2-2; weak D call: TRBD1 (6 bases). V dropped 0 bases and J dropped 5 bases, with 10 bases sitting between them. Per germline, CDR1 SEHNR and CDR2 FQNEAQ (reference sequence). The CDR3 extends over 15 amino acids. CDR3 protein: CASSLAQGGTGELFF. The CDR3 DNA sequence: TGTGCCAGCAGCTTAGCACAGGGTGGAACCGGGGAGCTGTTTTTT.

This clonotype was observed a few times. Mismatch with germline at one junction end may stem from a read error. The rearrangement links TRBV20-1 to TRBJ2-5; TRBD2 aligns across 7 bases. The CDR3 has 13 residues. Per germline, CDR1 DFQATT and CDR2 SNEGSKA (reference sequence). CDR3 nucleotides: TGCAGTGCTAGAGATGGACCGGCGGGGGAGGTGTTCTTC. Its translation: CSARDGPAGEVFF.